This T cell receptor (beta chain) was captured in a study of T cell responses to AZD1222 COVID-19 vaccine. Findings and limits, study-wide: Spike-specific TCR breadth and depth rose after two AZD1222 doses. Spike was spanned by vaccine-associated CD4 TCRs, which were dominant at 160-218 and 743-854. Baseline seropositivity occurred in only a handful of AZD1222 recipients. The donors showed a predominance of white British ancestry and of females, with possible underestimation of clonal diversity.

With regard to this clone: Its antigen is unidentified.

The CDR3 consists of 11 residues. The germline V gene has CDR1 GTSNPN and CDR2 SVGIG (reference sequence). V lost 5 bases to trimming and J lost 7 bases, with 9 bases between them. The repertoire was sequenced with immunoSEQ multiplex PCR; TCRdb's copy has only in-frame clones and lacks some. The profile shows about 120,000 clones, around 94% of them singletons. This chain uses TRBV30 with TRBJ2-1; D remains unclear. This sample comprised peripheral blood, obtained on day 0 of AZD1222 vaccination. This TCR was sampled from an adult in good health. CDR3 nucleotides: TGTGCCTGGGACGAGTCGAATGAGCAGTTCTTC. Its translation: CAWDESNEQFF.